This TCR beta chain is from a study of blood T cell repertoires in COVID-19. Across the study: The United States, Italy and Spain supplied acute and convalescent COVID-19 samples. Sources were T cells, B-cell-depleted T cells, or PBMCs; the material itself was cDNA or gDNA.

The CDR3 covers 15 residues. Looked up from germline, CDR1 is MRHNA and CDR2 is SNTAGT. V was pared by 6 bases and J by 2 bases, with 8 bases of the junction left unmatched. Sequenced by immunoSEQ multiplex PCR; TCRdb stores in-frame clones only, minus some. The sample yields about 330,000 clones, approximately 88% seen once. Sequenced sample: peripheral blood. This TCR was sampled from a woman between 50 and 59 years old with active or convalescent COVID-19. The rearrangement links TRBV6-4 to TRBJ1-1, with 8 bases matching TRBD1. The DNA for the CDR3 is TGTGCCAGCAGAGAAGCCGGGACAGGTAACACTGAAGCTTTCTTT. Encoded protein: CASREAGTGNTEAFF.